This T cell receptor (beta chain) is from a study of T-cell memory formation after mild COVID-19. Germline CDR1 is SQVTM and CDR2 is ANQGSEA. Trimming shortened V by 4 bases and J by 6 bases, and 13 bases separated the two germline ends. This CDR3 is 12 amino acids long. Each CDR3 protein is one row after TCRdb ran MiXCR on the 5' RACE reads. The sample yields just over 400,000 distinct CDR3 sequences, 23% seen once. Broader study findings: That cross-reactive memory joined was suggested by some responding clones appearing in pre-infection memory. Whereas later expanders leaned CD4+, clones contracting day 15 to 85 showed a balanced CD4/CD8 makeup.

Worth noting for this clonotype: Its antigen is not known.

Material for sequencing was PBMCs or a T cell subset sorted from them (not recorded which). The chain couples TRBV29-1 to TRBJ2-7; D unclear. This TCR was recovered from an adult woman who had mild COVID-19 (a few samples of this study predate the infection). Cell type and time point are not known. The CDR3 bases are TGCAGCGTTGGAGAGAACGGATCCGAGCAGTACTTC. This translates into CSVGENGSEQYF.